The 27 T cell receptor beta chains reported below all come from one sample, sequenced in a study of T cells in Graves' hyperthyroidism and ophthalmopathy. It was RNA transcripts that yielded the amplified TCR beta CDR3 regions. First-round RT-PCR of the TCR CDR3 relied on the HTBI primer set. TCRdb redid the calling of the multiplex PCR reads with MiXCR, one entry per CDR3 protein. This repertoire shows about 640,000 distinct CDR3 sequences, about a fifth found once; its top ten account for 30% to 40%. Source material: blood. These receptors originate from a man aged 30 to 45 with Graves' ophthalmopathy.

This clonotype was seen at least ten times. The chain employs TRBV7-9 and TRBJ2-7; D call uncertain. Trimming cost V 3 bases and J 6 bases, with 6 bases left between them. CDR3 length equals 11 residues. Germline loops: CDR1 SEHNR, CDR2 FQNEAQ (reference sequence). The CDR3 region is CASSLHAEQYF. CDR3 bases: TGTGCCAGCAGCTTGCATGCCGAGCAGTACTTC.

The J gene is TRBJ2-1, the V gene TRBV11-2, with 13 bases identical to TRBD2. There are 15 residues in the CDR3. Germline values: CDR1 SGHAT, CDR2 FQNNGV. The V gene end was trimmed by 7 bases and the J gene end by 5 bases; junction bases not matched to a gene: 5. The CDR3 coding sequence is TGTGCCAGCAACTTCGGGACTAGCGGGAACAATGAGCAGTTCTTC. It encodes CASNFGTSGNNEQFF.

This clonotype was picked up a small number of times. The chain uses TRBV7-2 and TRBJ2-3, with 7 bases matching TRBD2. Per the germline V gene, CDR1 is SGHTA and CDR2 is FQGNSA. V lost 4 bases and J lost 0; bases outside the gene matches: 4. This CDR3 is built from 15 residues. CDR3 amino acids: CASSSAGTSTDTQYF. The CDR3 nucleotides are TGTGCCAGCAGCTCAGCGGGAACTAGCACAGATACGCAGTATTTT.

The rearrangement uses TRBV12-3 or TRBV12-4 and TRBJ2-7; D ambiguous. The germline V and J ends were trimmed by 1 base and 2 bases, with 9 bases remaining between them. The CDR3 consists of 14 residues. CDR3 sequence (DNA): TGTGCCAGCAGTTTAGAGAGCAATGCCTACGAGCAGTACTTC. Protein product: CASSLESNAYEQYF.

There are many counts of this clonotype. The chain is built from TRBV9 and TRBJ2-2, with TRBD1 matching 9 bases. The CDR3 totals 19 residues. V shed 1 base, J shed 0 bases, and the junction held 10 bases outside the gene matches. Germline V gene lookup returns CDR1 SGDLS and CDR2 YYNGEE. The CDR3 is CASSVSPGTGRPNTGELFF. The CDR3 bases are TGTGCCAGCAGCGTAAGCCCCGGGACAGGGAGGCCGAACACCGGGGAGCTGTTTTTT.

Concerning this clonotype itself: This clone may be a read error of a much larger clone one base away. V is TRBV11-1 and J is TRBJ2-7; TRBD2 agrees at 7 bases. The CDR3 has 16 residues. Germline assignment: CDR1 SGHAT and CDR2 FQDESV (reference sequence). CDR3 DNA: TGTGCCAGCGGCTTAGCGTCTAGCGGATACTCCTACGAGCAGTACTTC. It codes for CASGLASSGYSYEQYF. Together with reference TRBV11-1 and TRBJ2-7, the CDR3 gives the full variable domain: EAEVAQSPRYKITEKSQAVAFWCDPISGHATLYWYRQILGQGPELLVQFQDESVVDDSQLPKDRFSAERLKGVDSTLKIQPAELGDSAMYLCASGLASSGYSYEQYFGPGTRLTVT.

The chain is built from TRBV6-1 and TRBJ2-1; the match to TRBD2 covers 10 bases. V gave up 5 bases and J gave up 8 bases; unmatched junction bases: 9. The CDR3 has 15 amino acids. Germline V gene sequence: CDR1 MNHNS, CDR2 SASEGT. The DNA for the CDR3 is TGTGCCAGCAGTCATAGCGGGAGGCCCAGACATGAGCAGTTCTTC. Protein product: CASSHSGRPRHEQFF.

V gene TRBV28 combines with J gene TRBJ2-1, with 7 bases that match TRBD2. Germline lookup yields CDR1 MDHEN and CDR2 SYDVKM. This CDR3 is 14 amino acids long. The V and J ends lost 8 bases and 5 bases, in that order; junction bases with no gene match: 9. This CDR3 is CASSPGTTNNEQFF. CDR3 bases: TGTGCCAGCTCCCCGGGGACTACCAACAATGAGCAGTTCTTC.

This clonotype was counted between two and nine times. The chain joins TRBV28 to TRBJ2-5; TRBD1 might be the D (5 bases). The germline gives CDR1 MDHEN, CDR2 SYDVKM. Trimming took off 6 bases at V and 5 bases at J, with 16 bases between the two ends. The CDR3 has 14 amino acids. CDR3: CASSIPGAGETQYF. CDR3 coding DNA: TGTGCCAGCAGCATTCCTGGGGCAGGGGAGACCCAGTACTTC.

The V gene is TRBV7-9, the J gene TRBJ2-1; 8 bases match TRBD2. This CDR3 is built from 15 residues. The V and J ends lost 2 bases and 7 bases, in that order; junction bases with no gene match: 7. Germline assignment: CDR1 SEHNR and CDR2 FQNEAQ (reference sequence). CDR3: CASSLLSGGENEQFF. Here the CDR3 DNA reads TGTGCCAGCAGCTTACTAAGCGGGGGAGAAAATGAGCAGTTCTTC. Filled out from reference TRBV7-9 and TRBJ2-1, the complete variable domain reads DTGVSQNPRHKITKRGQNVTFRCDPISEHNRLYWYRQTLGQGPEFLTYFQNEAQLEKSRLLSDRFSAERPKGSFSTLEIQRTEQGDSAMYLCASSLLSGGENEQFFGPGTRLTVL.

This clonotype was seen a handful of times. Written as DNA, the CDR3 is TGTGCCAGCAGTTGGGAGGGGGGAGGGGAGACCCAGTACTTC. It yields the protein CASSWEGGGETQYF. The chain employs TRBV6-1 and TRBJ2-5; maybe TRBD2 (7 bases). Germline lookup yields CDR1 MNHNS and CDR2 SASEGT. V lost 5 bases to trimming and J lost 5 bases, with 15 bases between them. CDR3 size: 14 residues.

In its sample, this clonotype was seen a few times. V usage is TRBV14 and J usage is TRBJ2-1, with D perhaps TRBD2 (5 bases). The V and J ends lost 5 bases and 2 bases respectively, with 13 bases between them. CDR1 and CDR2 (germline): SGHDN, FVKESK. There are 15 residues in the CDR3. CDR3 amino acids: CASSEGLSAYNEQFF. In DNA form, the CDR3 reads TGTGCCAGCAGCGAAGGACTTTCCGCCTACAATGAGCAGTTCTTC.

A word on this clonotype: Mismatch with germline at one junction end may stem from a read error. The rearrangement uses TRBV18 and TRBJ2-7, with D perhaps TRBD2 (5 bases). The CDR3 has 14 residues. CDR1 KGHSH and CDR2 LQKENI come from the germline V gene. CDR3 amino acids: CASLPPGWTYEQYF. Here the CDR3 DNA reads TGTGCCAGCTTACCACCGGGGTGGACCTACGAGCAGTACTTC.

This clonotype was observed a few times. The chain couples TRBV20-1 to TRBJ2-7; D may be TRBD1 (5 bases). The V and J ends lost 0 bases and 5 bases respectively, with 11 bases between them. The germline CDR1 and CDR2 sequences are DFQATT and SNEGSKA (reference sequence). The CDR3 contains 13 residues. CDR3 sequence (DNA): TGCAGTGCTAGAGATCAAGGCAGGGACGAGCAGTACTTC. This translates into CSARDQGRDEQYF.

This clonotype has just a few counts. The chain has TRBV6-2 or TRBV6-3 and TRBJ1-1; 9 bases align to TRBD1. Unmatched junction bases numbered 2, after V lost 6 bases and J lost 3 bases. Germline loops: CDR1 MNHEY, CDR2 SVGEGT. CDR3 length equals 13 residues. The CDR3 region has the DNA TGTGCCAGCAGGGGACAGGGTTACACTGAAGCTTTCTTT. Encoded protein: CASRGQGYTEAFF.

The V gene is TRBV20-1, the J gene TRBJ2-4, with D possibly called TRBD1 or TRBD2 (6 bases each). CDR3 length equals 14 residues. CDR1 and CDR2 from the germline V gene are DFQATT and SNEGSKA (reference sequence). The ends were cut back, 3 bases at V and 5 bases at J, with 14 bases in the middle. CDR3 sequence reads: CSASLAGGQNIQYF. CDR3 nucleotides: TGCAGTGCTAGCCTCGCCGGGGGCCAAAACATTCAGTACTTC.

This clonotype was observed a few times. V and J are TRBV14 and TRBJ2-7, with a tentative D call TRBD1 (6 bases). V gave up 3 bases and J gave up 5 bases, with 14 bases separating them. Germline values: CDR1 SGHDN, CDR2 FVKESK. This CDR3 contains 14 residues. The CDR3 sequence is CASSQRQGRDEQYF. Here the CDR3 DNA reads TGTGCCAGCAGCCAGCGCCAGGGGCGGGACGAGCAGTACTTC.

The chain links TRBV9 to TRBJ1-1; D is unresolved. The CDR3 totals 15 residues. With 3 bases removed from V and 1 base from J, the gap between germline ends came to 13 bases. Germline V CDR1 and CDR2: SGDLS, YYNGEE. The CDR3 here is CASSAHGEANTEAFF. In nucleotides, the CDR3 is TGTGCCAGCAGCGCCCACGGGGAGGCGAACACTGAAGCTTTCTTT.

The J gene is TRBJ2-5, the V gene TRBV6-5, with 9 bases fitting TRBD1. In germline, CDR1 is MNHEY, CDR2 SVGAGI. The V segment lost 2 bases and the J segment 5 bases; nucleotides outside the gene matches: 9. The CDR3 contains 16 residues. CDR3 bases: TGTGCCAGCAGTTACCACCCGACAGGGGGTTATGAGACCCAGTACTTC. Protein: CASSYHPTGGYETQYF.

J is TRBJ2-1 and V is TRBV6-1; 10 bases agree with TRBD2. The CDR3 is made up of 16 amino acids. Germline trimming cut 2 bases from V and 6 bases from J; bases unmatched to any gene: 7. Per germline, CDR1 MNHNS and CDR2 SASEGT. DNA for the CDR3: TGTGCCAGCAGTGAAACTACTAGCGGGACCGTCAATGAGCAGTTCTTC. Translated: CASSETTSGTVNEQFF.

The rearrangement joins TRBV20-1 to TRBJ2-5; D is unclear. V was trimmed by 5 bases and J by 0 bases, leaving 7 bases between them. Per germline, CDR1 DFQATT and CDR2 SNEGSKA (reference sequence). The CDR3 has 12 residues. The CDR3 DNA sequence: TGCAGTGCTGCCCGGAACCAAGAGACCCAGTACTTC. Translated, it gives CSAARNQETQYF.

This clonotype was counted many times. This chain joins TRBV28 and TRBJ2-7; D is unresolved. The CDR3 contains 14 residues. Trimming removed 2 bases from V and 1 base from J, with 9 bases in between. Germline assignment: CDR1 MDHEN and CDR2 SYDVKM. CDR3 amino acids: CASSLSQASYEQYF. The CDR3 DNA sequence: TGTGCCAGCAGTTTAAGTCAGGCATCCTACGAGCAGTACTTC.

The chain combines TRBV29-1 with TRBJ2-1, with TRBD2 identical over 8 bases. Germline CDR1 SQVTM, CDR2 ANQGSEA. Trimming at V came to 4 bases and at J to 6 bases, leaving 8 bases not matched to a gene. This CDR3 comprises 14 residues. The CDR3 DNA is TGCAGCGTTGCTTTAGTCGGGAGGGGCAATGAGCAGTTCTTC. It translates to CSVALVGRGNEQFF.

The V call is TRBV28, the J call TRBJ2-7; possible D gene TRBD1, 5 bases. CDR1 and CDR2 from the germline V gene are MDHEN and SYDVKM. V dropped 3 bases and J dropped 8 bases, with 17 bases sitting between them. The length of the CDR3 is 14 residues. Written as DNA, the CDR3 is TGTGCCAGCAGTTTTAAGACAGTCCCATTAAAGCAGTACTTC. Its translation is CASSFKTVPLKQYF.

The V and J genes are TRBV20-1 and TRBJ1-1; D remains ambiguous. Germline V lookup: CDR1 DFQATT, CDR2 SNEGSKA (reference sequence). CDR3 length: 15 amino acids. V gave up 3 bases and J gave up 1 base, with 15 bases separating them. CDR3 sequence reads: CSARGSWGKNTEAFF. The CDR3 nucleotides read TGCAGTGCTAGGGGCTCGTGGGGTAAGAACACTGAAGCTTTCTTT.

This clonotype has only a few counts. The rearrangement uses TRBV28 and TRBJ1-5, with a weak D call TRBD1 (5 bases). The V gene lost 6 bases and the J gene lost 6 bases, with 9 bases spanning the gap. Germline assignment: CDR1 MDHEN and CDR2 SYDVKM. CDR3 size: 12 residues. This CDR3 is CASRYQGQPQHF. The CDR3 DNA is TGTGCCAGCAGATATCAGGGTCAGCCCCAGCATTTT. Combining the CDR3 with reference TRBV28 and TRBJ1-5 gives the whole variable domain DVKVTQSSRYLVKRTGEKVFLECVQDMDHENMFWYRQDPGLGLRLIYFSYDVKMKEKGDIPEGYSVSREKKERFSLILESASTNQTSMYLCASRYQGQPQHFGDGTRLSIL.

This chain links TRBV7-2 with TRBJ2-7; 8 nucleotides agree with TRBD1. Germline-derived CDR1 and CDR2 are SGHTA and FQGNSA. The CDR3 is 16 amino acids. J gave up 6 bases and V 4 bases, and 14 bases lay outside the gene matches. The chain's CDR3 is CASSSPFGQGSGEQYF. DNA for the CDR3: TGTGCCAGCAGCTCCCCCTTCGGACAGGGTTCCGGCGAGCAGTACTTC. Full variable domain (missing parts from reference TRBV7-2 and TRBJ2-7): GAGVSQSPSNKVTEKGKDVELRCDPISGHTALYWYRQSLGQGLEFLIYFQGNSAPDKSGLPSDRFSAERTGGSVSTLTIQRTQQEDSAVYLCASSSPFGQGSGEQYFGPGTRLTVT.